This paragraph reports one TCR beta chain. What it recognizes is unknown. The data were obtained in a study of early T cells in non-severe SARS-CoV-2 infection. For the study at large: The sequenced material was bulk RNA from unsorted whole blood, and its chains were unpaired.

Notes on the study in general: In VDJdb matching, anti-spike CD8 responses were favored while private and CD4 specificities went missing.

Individually, cDNA molecules had unique molecular identifiers attached to them. TCRdb passed the 5' RACE reads through MiXCR, listing each CDR3 protein once. The sample records about 94,000 distinct CDR3 sequences, over 10% being singletons. The sequencing input was whole blood. This clonotype was obtained from an adult who was a healthcare worker with PCR-confirmed SARS-CoV-2 infection or an uninfected control (not recorded which).

CDR3 nucleotide sequence: TGCAGCGGCGACAGGGGTGGCACAGATACGCAGTATTTT. Translated: CSGDRGGTDTQYF. The V gene is TRBV29-1, the J gene TRBJ2-3, with 8 nucleotides matching TRBD1. J lost 1 base, V lost 7 bases, and 4 bases had no gene match. The CDR3 spans 13 residues. CDR1 is SQVTM and CDR2 is ANQGSEA in the germline V gene.